Included here is one TCR beta chain sequence, with context. Its antigen remains unidentified. This sample's time point: baseline pretreatment blood. This sample's treatment: 15 Gy SBRT to primary tumor, nephrectomy 4 weeks later. Clear cell pathology was present in this patient's renal cell carcinoma. Produced via immunoSEQ multiplex PCR; TCRdb's table is partial and in-frame only. Of tens of thousands of clones in the sample, 60% to 80% were seen once. J lost 10 bases, V lost 5 bases, and 9 bases had no gene match. The CDR3 has 15 amino acids. Germline CDR1 reads PRHDT; CDR2 reads FYEKMQ (reference sequence). The sample originates from a study of radiation and T cells in renal cell carcinoma. Study-level findings and limits: Baseline intratumoral clonotype presence is unknown without pretreatment biopsies. Top tumor clonotypes rose in blood 2 weeks post-radiation, then contracted.

The receptor was derived from a man in his 60s with renal cell carcinoma. The sample here was blood, taken from a patient whose treatment included radiotherapy and nephrectomy. The chain links TRBV13 to TRBJ1-6; 9 bases line up with TRBD1. This CDR3 is CASSQGQGYYSPLHF. The CDR3 DNA reads TGTGCCAGCAGCCAGGGACAGGGCTATTACTCACCCCTCCACTTT.